A selection of T cell receptor beta chains follows, all from one sample in a study of T cells in Graves' hyperthyroidism and ophthalmopathy. TCRdb recomputed calls from the multiplex PCR reads with MiXCR, one row per CDR3 protein. The table has around 480,000 distinct CDR3 sequences, roughly an eighth seen once. Material: blood. The receptors were sampled from a woman younger than 30 with Graves' hyperthyroidism. Each CDR3 is given with its conserved first and last residue. The D gene is left open where the match is weak. Clone size is shown for a subset of rows, as once, few, many or a class of expanded clone.

clone size,J gene,V gene,D gene,CDR3 protein,CDR3 DNA
many,TRBJ2-7,TRBV6-5,TRBD2,CASSYGRGTAYEQYF,TGTGCCAGCAGTTACGGGCGGGGGACTGCCTACGAGCAGTACTTC
few,TRBJ1-1,TRBV20-1,-,CSARDQGRNTEAFF,TGCAGTGCTAGAGATCAGGGAAGGAACACTGAAGCTTTCTTT
-,TRBJ1-2,TRBV4-1,-,CASSQAVQQAYGYTF,TGCGCCAGCAGCCAAGCGGTTCAGCAGGCCTATGGCTACACCTTC
many,TRBJ1-2,TRBV20-1,-,CSASPDSMFYGYTF,TGCAGTGCTAGCCCGGACAGTATGTTCTATGGCTACACCTTC
few,TRBJ2-6,TRBV24-1,TRBD1,CATSDYAHRDRGPPGANVLTF,TGTGCCACCAGTGACTACGCTCACCGGGACAGGGGTCCGCCTGGGGCCAACGTCCTGACTTTC
-,TRBJ2-1,TRBV5-6,TRBD2,CASSLGLAGGYDEQFF,TGTGCCAGCAGCCTAGGACTAGCGGGAGGTTACGATGAGCAGTTCTTC
-,TRBJ2-1,TRBV9,TRBD2,CASTASGTSYNEQFF,TGTGCCAGCACCGCAAGCGGGACGTCCTACAATGAGCAGTTCTTC
many,TRBJ2-5,TRBV11-1,-,CASNLRDSAETQYF,TGTGCCAGCAACTTACGGGACTCCGCAGAGACCCAGTACTTC
many,TRBJ2-3,TRBV3-1,-,CASSQDGSTDTQYF,TGTGCCAGCAGCCAAGATGGTAGCACAGATACGCAGTATTTT
many,TRBJ2-7,TRBV20-1,-,CSASLGRRGYEQYF,TGCAGTGCTAGCCTCGGTAGGCGGGGCTACGAGCAGTACTTC
many,TRBJ2-1,TRBV11-3,-,CASRNRASNNEQFF,TGTGCCAGCCGGAACAGGGCGTCCAACAATGAGCAGTTCTTC
many,TRBJ1-2,TRBV7-8,-,CASSLGRSGYGYTF,TGTGCCAGCAGCTTAGGGCGGAGCGGCTATGGCTACACCTTC
-,TRBJ2-2,TRBV6-2/TRBV6-3,-,CASRKRQGLGELFF,TGTGCCAGCAGAAAAAGACAGGGACTCGGGGAGCTGTTTTTT
-,TRBJ2-7,TRBV12-3/TRBV12-4,TRBD2,CPSSPTSGSSYEQYF,TGTCCAAGCAGCCCTACTAGCGGGAGCTCCTACGAGCAGTACTTC
many,TRBJ1-2,TRBV2,-,CASSGGRRNYGYTF,TGTGCCAGCAGTGGTGGCAGGAGAAACTATGGCTACACCTTC
few,TRBJ2-3,TRBV3-1,TRBD2,CASGRLAGGPGTDTQYF,TGTGCCAGCGGGAGACTAGCGGGAGGGCCCGGCACAGATACGCAGTATTTT
many,TRBJ1-4,TRBV29-1,-,CSVVDLNEKLFF,TGCAGCGTTGTGGACCTTAATGAAAAACTGTTTTTT
few,TRBJ1-5,TRBV20-1,TRBD1,CSARARYRGLLSNQPQHF,TGCAGTGCTAGAGCAAGGTACAGGGGGCTTCTGAGCAATCAGCCCCAGCATTTT
-,TRBJ1-4,TRBV7-3,-,CASSSDGEKLFF,TGTGCCAGCTCCTCGGACGGGGAAAAACTGTTTTTT
once,TRBJ2-2,TRBV20-1,TRBD2,CSARDLSGSGTGELFF,TGCAGTGCTAGAGATCTCAGCGGGAGTGGGACCGGGGAGCTGTTTTTT
many,TRBJ2-7,TRBV13,-,CASAGLHAEQYF,TGTGCCAGCGCGGGACTCCATGCCGAGCAGTACTTC
few,TRBJ1-6,TRBV5-1,-,CASSLIGDPSYNSPLHF,TGCGCCAGCAGCTTGATTGGGGATCCCTCCTATAATTCACCCCTCCACTTT
many,TRBJ1-2,TRBV3-1,-,CASSQDVFNYGYTF,TGTGCCAGCAGCCAAGACGTATTTAACTATGGCTACACCTTC
many,TRBJ1-5,TRBV10-2,-,CASSEKGRYSNQPQHF,TGCGCCAGCAGTGAGAAGGGCCGTTATAGCAATCAGCCCCAGCATTTT
few,TRBJ1-1,TRBV9,-,CASSPQGRGTEAFF,TGTGCCAGCAGCCCACAGGGACGGGGAACTGAAGCTTTCTTT
many,TRBJ2-1,TRBV11-2,TRBD2,CASSQRGGVNEQFF,TGTGCCAGCAGCCAGCGGGGGGGGGTAAATGAGCAGTTCTTC
-,TRBJ1-5,TRBV4-1,-,CASSHLGGSNQPQHF,TGCGCCAGCAGCCACCTGGGGGGAAGCAATCAGCCCCAGCATTTT
-,TRBJ2-2,TRBV24-1,-,CATSECTGELFF,TGTGCCACCAGTGAGTGCACCGGGGAGCTGTTTTTT
-,TRBJ2-3,TRBV29-1,-,CSVERGHWNTQYF,TGCAGCGTTGAACGGGGCCATTGGAATACGCAGTATTTT
many,TRBJ1-6,TRBV9,TRBD1,CASSASGTVVNSPLHF,TGTGCCAGCAGCGCCTCCGGGACAGTAGTTAATTCACCCCTCCACTTT
few,TRBJ1-5,TRBV19,-,CASSTLGGSNQPQHF,TGTGCCAGTAGTACCTTAGGGGGGTCAAATCAGCCCCAGCATTTT
few,TRBJ2-2,TRBV5-1,-,CASRFLESPGELFF,TGCGCCAGCAGATTCTTAGAAAGTCCCGGGGAGCTGTTTTTT
many,TRBJ1-1,TRBV7-9,-,CASSPLWAGRPFF,TGTGCCAGCAGCCCCTTGTGGGCAGGGCGACCTTTCTTT
many,TRBJ1-5,TRBV5-6,TRBD1,CASSLGGVTGRQPQHF,TGTGCCAGCAGCTTGGGGGGTGTGACAGGGCGGCAGCCCCAGCATTTT
-,TRBJ2-5,TRBV7-3,TRBD2,CASSPTRGVLLLAGVNF,TGTGCCAGCAGCCCAACCCGAGGGGTTTTGTTGCTAGCGGGAGTGAACTTC
many,TRBJ2-1,TRBV5-1,TRBD2,CASSLGLAGVNEQFF,TGTGCCAGCAGTTTGGGCCTAGCGGGAGTCAATGAGCAGTTCTTC
many,TRBJ2-5,TRBV27,TRBD2,CASSSTWASGRAMETQYF,TGTGCCAGCAGTTCCACCTGGGCTAGCGGGAGGGCGATGGAGACCCAGTACTTC
-,TRBJ2-7,TRBV6-2/TRBV6-3,TRBD2,CASSYGTSSYEQYF,TGTGCCAGCAGTTACGGGACTAGCTCCTACGAGCAGTACTTC
-,TRBJ2-2,TRBV20-1,-,CSARGDLDTGELFF,TGCAGTGCTAGAGGTGATTTGGACACCGGGGAGCTGTTTTTT
many,TRBJ1-2,TRBV6-1,-,CASSEAPGGYGYTF,TGTGCCAGCAGTGAAGCGCCGGGGGGCTATGGCTACACCTTC
-,TRBJ2-2,TRBV24-1,TRBD2,CATSGGREGRGTGELFF,TGTGCCACCAGTGGAGGCAGGGAGGGGCGGGGAACCGGGGAGCTGTTTTTT
few,TRBJ2-3,TRBV11-3,TRBD2,CTSSLFGGRDTDTQYF,TGTACCAGCAGCTTATTTGGCGGGAGGGACACAGATACGCAGTATTTT
many,TRBJ1-2,TRBV10-3,TRBD1,CAISGTGQTYGYTF,TGTGCCATCAGTGGAACGGGACAGACCTATGGCTACACCTTC
many,TRBJ1-2,TRBV12-3/TRBV12-4,-,CASSLEGSNYGYTF,TGTGCCAGCAGCCTAGAGGGTTCCAACTATGGCTACACCTTC
many,TRBJ2-1,TRBV10-3,-,CAISEEDLHGEQFF,TGTGCCATCAGTGAGGAGGACCTACACGGTGAGCAGTTCTTC
many,TRBJ2-2,TRBV18,TRBD1,CASSPLLGTATGELFF,TGTGCCAGCTCACCTCTACTCGGGACAGCCACCGGGGAGCTGTTTTTT
many,TRBJ1-6,TRBV14,TRBD1,CASSQEGTGVSPLHF,TGTGCCAGCAGCCAAGAGGGGACAGGGGTCTCACCCCTCCACTTT
many,TRBJ2-5,TRBV6-8,TRBD2,CASSYKTSTIRETQYF,TGTGCCAGCAGTTACAAGACTAGCACTATAAGAGAGACCCAGTACTTC
many,TRBJ2-1,TRBV19,-,CASIGGTASYNEQFF,TGTGCCAGTATAGGGGGGACAGCTAGCTACAATGAGCAGTTCTTC
many,TRBJ2-1,TRBV18,-,CASSQSSDEQFF,TGTGCCAGCTCACAGTCGTCGGATGAGCAGTTCTTC
few,TRBJ2-1,TRBV3-1,TRBD2,CASSLREARDEQFF,TGTGCCAGCAGCCTCCGGGAGGCGCGCGATGAGCAGTTCTTC
many,TRBJ1-5,TRBV27,-,CASSSGVHQPQHF,TGTGCCAGCAGTTCCGGGGTCCATCAGCCCCAGCATTTT
few,TRBJ2-7,TRBV7-9,TRBD2,CASSLDLAGPYEQYF,TGTGCCAGCAGCTTAGATCTAGCGGGGCCGTACGAGCAGTACTTC